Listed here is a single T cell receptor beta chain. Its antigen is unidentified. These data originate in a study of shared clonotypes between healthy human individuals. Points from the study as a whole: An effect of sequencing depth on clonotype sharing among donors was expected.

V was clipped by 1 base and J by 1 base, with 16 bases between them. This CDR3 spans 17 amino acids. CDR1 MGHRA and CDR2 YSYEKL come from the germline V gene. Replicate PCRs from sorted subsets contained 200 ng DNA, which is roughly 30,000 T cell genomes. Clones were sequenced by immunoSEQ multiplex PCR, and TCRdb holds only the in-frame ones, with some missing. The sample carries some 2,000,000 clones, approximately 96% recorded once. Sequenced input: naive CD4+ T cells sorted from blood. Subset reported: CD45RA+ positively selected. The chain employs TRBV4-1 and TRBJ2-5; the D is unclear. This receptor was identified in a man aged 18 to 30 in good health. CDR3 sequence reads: CASSQGHSPYPQETQYF. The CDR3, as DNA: TGCGCCAGCAGCCAAGGTCACTCTCCCTACCCCCAAGAGACCCAGTACTTC.